Listed below are T cell receptor beta chains from one sample, sequenced in a study of chemoradiotherapy in HPV16-positive cancers. Sequencing was performed with immunoSEQ multiplex PCR; in TCRdb, only in-frame clones are kept and a portion is missing. The repertoire holds 9,500 to 15,000 clones, with roughly 80% as singletons. This material was collected from a patient who underwent chemoradiotherapy. The receptors here all came from a human donor with HPV-associated anogenital cancer. Both conserved end residues are part of each CDR3. Fields, in order: D gene, clone size, J gene, V gene, CDR3 DNA, CDR3 protein. A D gene is named only where the DNA matches it firmly. Size tells how often a clone was seen (once, few, many) or the class of an expanded clone, and some rows leave it out.

- | - | TRBJ1-4 | TRBV28 | TGTGCCAGCAGTTCTCCCTCTGACAGCCGCACTAATGAAAAACTGTTTTTT | CASSSPSDSRTNEKLFF
- | few | TRBJ1-5 | TRBV6-6 | TGTGCCACAGCGGAGGGGATGAATCAGCCCCAGCATTTT | CATAEGMNQPQHF
- | - | TRBJ2-7 | TRBV28 | TGTGCCAGCATCGCCAGCTCCTACGAGCAGTACTTC | CASIASSYEQYF
TRBD1 | - | TRBJ1-2 | TRBV28 | TGTGCCAGCAGTATACCGGGACAGGGAGTGCACGGCTACACCTTC | CASSIPGQGVHGYTF
- | - | TRBJ2-7 | TRBV14 | TGTGCCAGCAGCCAAGCCAGGGATTCGGGGGAGCAGTACTTC | CASSQARDSGEQYF
TRBD1 | few | TRBJ1-5 | TRBV10-1 | TGCGCCAGCAGTGACAGGGGGCTTCAGCCCCAGCATTTT | CASSDRGLQPQHF
- | - | TRBJ1-3 | TRBV18 | TGTGCCAGCTCACCACCGGGGGGAAACACCATATATTTT | CASSPPGGNTIYF
TRBD1 | - | TRBJ1-2 | TRBV7-6 | TGTGCCAGCAGCCAAGACAGGGGCTATGGCTACACCTTC | CASSQDRGYGYTF
TRBD2 | once | TRBJ2-3 | TRBV9 | TGTGCCAGCAGCGCCGGGGGGGGGAGTGGCACAGATACGCAGTATTTT | CASSAGGGSGTDTQYF
- | - | TRBJ1-1 | TRBV6-5 | TGTGCCAGCAGTTACTCGCTGGACACTGAAGCTTTCTTT | CASSYSLDTEAFF
TRBD1 | - | TRBJ1-1 | TRBV19 | TGTGCCAGTAGTACTCGACAGGGGATGAACACTGAAGCTTTCTTT | CASSTRQGMNTEAFF
- | once | TRBJ1-2 | TRBV11-2 | TGTGCCAGCAGCTCAATCCGGGACGCCAGAGGGGAAGGTGGCTACACCTTC | CASSSIRDARGEGGYTF
- | few | TRBJ1-1 | TRBV6-1 | TGTGCCAGCAGTCGCACTCTGGAAGCTTTCTTT | CASSRTLEAFF
TRBD1 | - | TRBJ1-2 | TRBV5-1 | TGCGCCAGCAGCAGGACAGGCAACTATGGCTACACCTTC | CASSRTGNYGYTF
- | - | TRBJ2-7 | TRBV5-5 | TGTGCCAGCAGCCAGGTGGGGGGCCAGGGAGACGAGCAGTACTTC | CASSQVGGQGDEQYF
TRBD2 | - | TRBJ2-1 | TRBV4-2 | TGTGCCAGCAGCCAATCTCTTGGACTAGCGGGACTTTACAATGAGCAGTTCTTC | CASSQSLGLAGLYNEQFF
- | - | TRBJ2-3 | TRBV5-4 | TGTGCCAGCAGCTTCCCCGGGGCAGATACGCAGTATTTT | CASSFPGADTQYF
- | - | TRBJ1-5 | TRBV6-1 | TGTGCCAGCGAGGTGCGGGGAAACCATCAGCCCCAGCATTTT | CASEVRGNHQPQHF
- | - | TRBJ2-3 | TRBV23-1 | TGCGCCAGCAGTCAATCGACTCAGGTCGGGGGTTTTAGAACAGATACGCAGTATTTT | CASSQSTQVGGFRTDTQYF
- | few | TRBJ2-2 | TRBV28 | TGTGCCAGCAGTTTTTTCATAAACACCGGGGAGCTGTTTTTT | CASSFFINTGELFF
- | - | TRBJ1-1 | TRBV5-1 | TGCGCCAGCAGCTTGGTCAGCAACACTGAAGCTTTCTTT | CASSLVSNTEAFF
TRBD2 | few | TRBJ2-1 | TRBV5-1 | TGCGCCAGCAACCTTTTAGCGGGAGCATCCAATGAGCAGTTCTTC | CASNLLAGASNEQFF
- | - | TRBJ1-1 | TRBV5-4 | TGTGCCAGCAGCCCAATGGGCAGGGGAGGTAGGAACACTGAAGCTTTCTTT | CASSPMGRGGRNTEAFF
- | - | TRBJ2-4 | TRBV7-2 | TGTGCCAGCAGCTTAACGGCAGGGGGGGACATTCAGTACTTC | CASSLTAGGDIQYF
- | - | TRBJ1-1 | TRBV2 | TGTGCCAGCAGTGATCAAACAGGCTTTGCTTTCTTT | CASSDQTGFAFF
- | few | TRBJ2-1 | TRBV9 | TGTGCCAGCAGCCCTCATGGGGTGGCCAAGGGGGAGCAGTTCTTC | CASSPHGVAKGEQFF
- | - | TRBJ1-2 | TRBV5-1 | TGCGCCAGCACCACCTTCCCCGAGACAACCCCTAAGGGCTACACCTTC | CASTTFPETTPKGYTF
- | - | TRBJ2-7 | TRBV11-1 | TGTGCCAGCAGCCTACGAGGTACGGGAGCTCCCTACGAGCAGTACTTC | CASSLRGTGAPYEQYF
- | - | TRBJ1-4 | TRBV19 | TGTGCCAGTAACGAAGGGCGGCTTTGGGAAAAACTGTTTTTT | CASNEGRLWEKLFF
- | - | TRBJ2-3 | TRBV6-5 | TGTGCCAGCAGTTACTGGCGGGGTGGCACAGATACGCAGTATTTT | CASSYWRGGTDTQYF
TRBD2 | - | TRBJ2-3 | TRBV9 | TGTGCCAGCAGCGTACGAGCGGGGATCCCAGATACGCAGTATTTT | CASSVRAGIPDTQYF
- | - | TRBJ1-1 | TRBV28 | TGTGCCAGCGAGATGAACACTGAAGCTTTCTTT | CASEMNTEAFF
TRBD2 | - | TRBJ2-4 | TRBV28 | TGTGCCAGCAGTTGGACTAGCGTTGGAAACATTCAGTACTTC | CASSWTSVGNIQYF
TRBD1 | - | TRBJ1-5 | TRBV2 | TGTGCCAGCAGCGCTACCCGGACAGGGGGGGCTCAGCCCCAGCATTTT | CASSATRTGGAQPQHF
- | - | TRBJ2-7 | TRBV7-9 | TGTGCCAGCAGCTTAGCAGGCGGGTCCTACGAGCAGTACTTC | CASSLAGGSYEQYF
- | - | TRBJ1-3 | TRBV4-3 | TGCGCCAGCAGCCGGACAGCCAGCTCTGGAAACACCATATATTTT | CASSRTASSGNTIYF
TRBD2 | - | TRBJ2-7 | TRBV7-2 | TGTGCCAGCAGCTTAACTAGCGGGGAGTACGAGCAGTACTTC | CASSLTSGEYEQYF
TRBD2 | once | TRBJ2-5 | TRBV7-2 | TGTGCCAGCAGCCCTCGGGCAGCGGGGGAAGAGACCCAGTACTTC | CASSPRAAGEETQYF
- | - | TRBJ1-4 | TRBV15 | TGTGCCACCAGCAGATGGGACATTGTGAATGAAAAACTGTTTTTT | CATSRWDIVNEKLFF
TRBD1 | - | TRBJ1-1 | TRBV5-8 | TGTGCCAGCAGCTTGGGACAGGGGTTCACTGAAGCTTTCTTT | CASSLGQGFTEAFF
TRBD2 | - | TRBJ2-7 | TRBV7-9 | TGTGCCAGCGTCGGGACTAGCGGGGGGAGAGTCTCCTACGAGCAGTACTTC | CASVGTSGGRVSYEQYF
TRBD2 | - | TRBJ2-1 | TRBV10-3 | TGTGCCATCAGTCCCGGGACTAGCGGGAGGGCCAATGAGCAGTTCTTC | CAISPGTSGRANEQFF
- | few | TRBJ1-1 | TRBV7-9 | TGTGCCAGCAGCTTTGGGGAAGCTTTCTTT | CASSFGEAFF
- | - | TRBJ2-3 | TRBV5-4 | TGTGCCAGCAGCTCCGACCCAGGGTCCGATACGCAGTATTTT | CASSSDPGSDTQYF
- | - | TRBJ1-5 | TRBV29-1 | TGCAGCGTTGGCGGGGAGGGGTATCAGCCCCAGCATTTT | CSVGGEGYQPQHF
- | once | TRBJ2-5 | TRBV18 | TGTGCCAGCTCACGAACGGACTCGGGAGAGACCCAGTACTTC | CASSRTDSGETQYF
- | - | TRBJ2-2 | TRBV7-2 | TGTGCCAGCAGCTTTTACACCGGGGAGCTGTTTTTT | CASSFYTGELFF
- | - | TRBJ1-5 | TRBV25-1 | TGTGCCAGCAGTGAGTTCGGCGATCAGCCCCAGCATTTT | CASSEFGDQPQHF
- | - | TRBJ2-6 | TRBV28 | TGTGCCAGAAAAAAGTGGGGGGGCCCGGTTTCTGGGGCCAACGTCCTGACTTTC | CARKKWGGPVSGANVLTF
- | - | TRBJ2-6 | TRBV28 | TGTGCCAGCGGCTCCTGGTCTGGGGCCAACGTCCTGACTTTC | CASGSWSGANVLTF
- | - | TRBJ2-7 | TRBV18 | TGTGCCAGCTCACCCCCGAGCTCCTACGAGCAGTACTTC | CASSPPSSYEQYF
- | - | TRBJ2-2 | TRBV7-9 | TGTGCCAGCATCAGCTTTTATAGGACCGGGGAGCTGTTTTTT | CASISFYRTGELFF
TRBD1 | - | TRBJ2-7 | TRBV30 | TGTGCCTGGAGTGCGACAGGGGTCTCCTACGAGCAGTACTTC | CAWSATGVSYEQYF
- | - | TRBJ2-1 | TRBV27 | TGTGCCAGCCACCCCGTAGTGACAATCCACAATGAGCAGTTCTTC | CASHPVVTIHNEQFF
TRBD1 | - | TRBJ1-2 | TRBV11-2 | TGTGCCAGCAGCTCGTGGACAGGTCCCCTCGAAAACTATGGCTACACCTTC | CASSSWTGPLENYGYTF